Below are 19 T cell receptor beta chains sequenced from a single sample in a study of blood T cell repertoires in COVID-19. Generated by immunoSEQ multiplex PCR, the TCRdb table keeps only in-frame clones and is missing some. The profile shows 60,000 to 65,000 clones, more than 60% of them singletons. Sequenced: peripheral blood. The source is a woman older than 75 with active or convalescent COVID-19.

The V gene is TRBV5-1, the J gene TRBJ2-5; possible D gene TRBD2, 5 bases. This CDR3 comprises 13 residues. Trimming pared 7 bases from V and 1 base from J, leaving 11 bases between. Germline-derived CDR1 and CDR2 are SGHRS and YFSETQ. The CDR3 nucleotides are TGCGCCAGCCAAAGCGGTCGCCAAGAGACCCAGTACTTC. Its protein product is CASQSGRQETQYF.

V usage is TRBV18 and J usage is TRBJ2-3, with 10 bases identical to TRBD2. The CDR3 has 17 residues. With 3 bases clipped from V and 2 bases from J, the junction kept 8 bases outside the gene matches. The germline V gene has CDR1 KGHSH and CDR2 LQKENI. The CDR3 coding sequence is TGTGCCAGCTCACCCCCTGCTAGCGGGGGAATCACAGATACGCAGTATTTT. As protein: CASSPPASGGITDTQYF.

This chain uses TRBV12-3 or TRBV12-4 with TRBJ1-6; weak D call: TRBD1 (5 bases). Trimming took 6 bases from V and 3 from J, leaving 6 bases between them. This CDR3 is built from 13 residues. Here the CDR3 DNA reads TGTGCCAGCAGAGGACACTATAATTCACCCCTCCACTTT. The encoded protein is CASRGHYNSPLHF.

Only one count was recorded for this clone. V gene TRBV3-1 (or the pseudogene TRBV3-2) combines with J gene TRBJ1-2, with 7 bases matching TRBD1. The CDR3 length is 14 residues. The germline V gene encodes CDR1 LGHDT and CDR2 YNNKEL (reference sequence). After removal of 4 bases from V and 5 bases from J, the junction contained 7 bases not matched to a gene. The CDR3 DNA follows: TGTGCCAGCAGCCTTAGGGGACAGTTTTATGGCTACACCTTC. It is translated as CASSLRGQFYGYTF.

The chain links TRBV19 to TRBJ2-2; D gene ambiguous. In germline, CDR1 is LNHDA, CDR2 SQIVND (reference sequence). CDR3 length equals 14 residues. V dropped 7 bases and J dropped 0 bases, with 9 bases sitting between them. CDR3 nucleotides: TGTGCCAGTATCGACTTCGCGAACACCGGGGAGCTGTTTTTT. Translated: CASIDFANTGELFF.

The chain joins TRBV27 to TRBJ1-5; 9 bases line up with TRBD1. The CDR3 covers 15 residues. CDR1 MNHEY and CDR2 SMNVEV come from the germline V gene (reference sequence). V was pared by 6 bases and J by 2 bases, with 5 bases of the junction left unmatched. CDR3 region: CASRRGQGGNQPQHF. The CDR3, as DNA: TGTGCCAGCAGGAGGGGACAGGGAGGCAATCAGCCCCAGCATTTT.

The CDR3 sequence is CAWSASVSYEQYF. CDR3 nucleotides: TGTGCCTGGAGCGCATCAGTCTCCTACGAGCAGTACTTC. The chain links TRBV30 to TRBJ2-7; D is unclear. CDR3 length: 13 residues. CDR1 and CDR2 from the germline V gene are GTSNPN and SVGIG (reference sequence). Trimming removed 3 bases from V and 0 bases from J, with 9 bases in between.

The genes are TRBV25-1 and TRBJ2-1, with D perhaps TRBD2 (6 bases). This CDR3 region has 16 residues. Per germline, CDR1 MGHDK and CDR2 SYGVNS. Trimming left V 2 bases short and J 3 bases short, with 14 bases between. The DNA for the CDR3 is TGTGCCAGCAGTGAAACGGACTACCGAAGCTACAATGAGCAGTTCTTC. Its translation: CASSETDYRSYNEQFF.

J is TRBJ1-2 and V is TRBV7-8, with D possibly TRBD1 on 6 matching bases. Trimming took off 4 bases at V and 7 bases at J, with 13 bases between the two ends. Germline values: CDR1 SGHVS, CDR2 FQNEAQ. The CDR3 loop spans 13 amino acids. This CDR3 is CASSSDWGLGYTF. CDR3 DNA: TGTGCCAGCAGCTCGGACTGGGGGCTTGGCTACACCTTC.

This chain links TRBV6-5 with TRBJ1-2; D is possibly TRBD1 (5 bases). This CDR3 contains 15 residues. CDR1 and CDR2 (germline): MNHEY, SVGAGI. The V and J ends lost 0 bases and 2 bases respectively, with 10 bases between them. The CDR3 sequence is CASSYSRRGNYGYTF. The DNA for the CDR3 is TGTGCCAGCAGTTACTCGAGACGGGGGAACTATGGCTACACCTTC.

The chain couples TRBV3-1 (or the pseudogene TRBV3-2) to TRBJ2-5; 9 nucleotides match TRBD2. This CDR3 contains 17 residues. V was clipped by 3 bases and J by 0 bases; unmatched bases: 8. CDR1 is LGHDT and CDR2 is YNNKEL in the germline V gene (reference sequence). CDR3 amino acids: CASSHGDAGGDQETQYF. CDR3 sequence (DNA): TGTGCCAGCAGCCACGGCGACGCGGGGGGGGACCAAGAGACCCAGTACTTC.

This clone has only a few counts. CDR3 in amino acids: CASSQVRGYTEAFF. The DNA for the CDR3 is TGTGCCAGCAGCCAAGTCAGAGGGTACACTGAAGCTTTCTTT. V is TRBV4-2 and J is TRBJ1-1; D not certain. Germline V CDR1 and CDR2: LGHNA, YNFKEQ. CDR3 length equals 14 residues. V was shortened by 1 base and J by 3 bases, with 9 bases between the two germline ends.

This clone appeared many times. V is TRBV6-6 and J is TRBJ2-2; D might be TRBD1 (6 bases). V was trimmed by 6 bases and J by 5 bases, leaving 16 bases between them. There are 15 residues in the CDR3. The germline V gene encodes CDR1 MNHNY and CDR2 SVGAGI (reference sequence). The CDR3 DNA is TGTGCCAGCAGGCTCAGGCCCGGGACAACCGGGGAGCTGTTTTTT. Its protein is CASRLRPGTTGELFF.

The chain joins TRBV7-8 to TRBJ1-2; unclear D gene. The V gene's germline CDR1 is SGHVS and CDR2 FQNEAQ. V lost 1 base and J 2 bases, leaving 14 bases between the germline ends. The CDR3 is made up of 16 amino acids. The CDR3 sequence is CASSLVGGPNNYGYTF. CDR3 coding DNA: TGTGCCAGCAGCTTAGTAGGAGGACCAAACAACTATGGCTACACCTTC.

The rearrangement uses TRBV7-9 and TRBJ2-7, with 13 positions matching TRBD2. The CDR3 extends over 16 amino acids. The germline V gene encodes CDR1 SEHNR and CDR2 FQNEAQ (reference sequence). J lost 3 bases, V lost 5 bases, and 7 bases had no gene match. Here the CDR3 reads CASSLGLAGAYYEQYF. CDR3 nucleotide sequence: TGTGCCAGCAGCCTCGGACTAGCGGGGGCCTACTACGAGCAGTACTTC.

The chain employs TRBV6-2 or TRBV6-3 and TRBJ1-2; 8 bases map to TRBD1. Germline CDR1 and CDR2: MNHEY and SVGEGT. The CDR3 spans 15 residues. The junction had 6 bases not matched to a gene; V was cut back by 0 bases and J by 6 bases. The CDR3 is CASSYSQGAINGYTF. CDR3 DNA: TGTGCCAGCAGTTACTCCCAGGGGGCAATAAATGGCTACACCTTC.

The J gene is TRBJ1-1, the V gene TRBV11-3; D is undetermined. This CDR3 comprises 16 residues. CDR1 is SGHNT and CDR2 is YENEEA in the germline V gene. Deletions cut 5 bases from V and 3 bases from J, with 19 bases between. In DNA form, the CDR3 reads TGTGCCAGCAGCCCCAGGCAGGCGGGGAGAGACACTGAAGCTTTCTTT. Translating it yields CASSPRQAGRDTEAFF.

This chain links TRBV13 with TRBJ2-1; 12 positions agree with TRBD1. The CDR3 totals 16 residues. J gave up 2 bases and V 8 bases, and 7 bases lay outside the gene matches. Germline CDR1 reads PRHDT; CDR2 reads FYEKMQ (reference sequence). CDR3 bases: TGTGCCAGCGGGACAGGGGGCAAGCGGGCCTACAATGAGCAGTTCTTC. Its translation is CASGTGGKRAYNEQFF. Filled out from reference TRBV13 and TRBJ2-1, the complete variable domain reads AAGVIQSPRHLIKEKRETATLKCYPIPRHDTVYWYQQGPGQDPQFLISFYEKMQSDKGSIPDRFSAQQFSDYHSELNMSSLELGDSALYFCASGTGGKRAYNEQFFGPGTRLTVL.

The CDR3 sequence is CASSQLYAGEDTQYF. Here the CDR3 DNA reads TGTGCCAGCAGCCAATTATATGCAGGCGAGGATACGCAGTATTTT. This sequence joins TRBV16 and TRBJ2-3; no definite D call. Germline CDR1 KGHSY, CDR2 FQNENV. The CDR3 consists of 15 residues. V was cut by 1 base and J by 6 bases, with 14 bases left in between. Full variable domain (missing parts from reference TRBV16 and TRBJ2-3): GEEVAQTPKHLVRGEGQKAKLYCAPIKGHSYVFWYQQVLKNEFKFLISFQNENVFDETGMPKERFSAKCLPNSPCSLEIQATKLEDSAVYFCASSQLYAGEDTQYFGPGTRLTVL.